The rows below give T cell receptor beta chains drawn from one sample of a study of cytomegalovirus exposure and HLA in healthy donors. Here immunoSEQ multiplex PCR was the method, and the copy in TCRdb shows in-frame clones only, minus some. This table holds over 200,000 clones, approximately 82% found once. The sequencing sample was made of PBMCs. Every receptor here comes from a woman aged 40 to 50 in good health and CMV-seronegative. Both conserved end residues are part of each CDR3. The D gene is left open where the match is weak. Part of the rows lack a size; the others show once, few, many or a class for expanded clones.

TRBV11-2	-	-	TRBJ1-1	CASSLEAAEAFF	TGTGCCAGCAGCTTAGAGGCCGCTGAAGCTTTCTTT
TRBV9	TRBD1	-	TRBJ1-6	CASSVAQGDSPLHF	TGTGCCAGCAGCGTAGCACAGGGGGATTCACCCCTCCACTTT
TRBV30	-	-	TRBJ1-2	CAWSVGGGGYTF	TGTGCCTGGAGTGTAGGCGGGGGAGGCTACACCTTC
TRBV12-2	-	-	TRBJ1-5	CASRPDRTSNQPQHF	TGTGCAAGTCGCCCCGACAGGACTTCAAATCAGCCCCAGCATTTT
TRBV7-6	TRBD1	few	TRBJ2-1	CASSQTDRDEQFF	TGTGCCAGCAGCCAAACGGACAGGGACGAGCAGTTCTTC
TRBV29-1	-	-	TRBJ2-5	CSVAGVEETQYF	TGCAGCGTTGCGGGGGTGGAAGAGACCCAGTACTTC
TRBV21-1	-	-	TRBJ1-5	CASSSQGSPINQPQHF	TGTGCCAGCAGCTCACAGGGGTCCCCTATAAATCAGCCCCAGCATTTT
TRBV2	TRBD2	once	TRBJ2-6	CASSEETSRLGANVLTF	TGTGCCAGCAGTGAAGAGACTAGCAGGCTGGGGGCCAACGTCCTGACTTTC
TRBV7-8	TRBD1	-	TRBJ2-1	CASSPTGGLVNEQFF	TGTGCCAGCAGCCCCACAGGGGGATTAGTGAATGAGCAGTTCTTC
TRBV5-1	-	-	TRBJ1-6	CASSLSLGGTSPLHF	TGCGCCAGCAGCTTGTCTTTAGGGGGAACTTCACCCCTCCACTTT
TRBV5-1	TRBD1	-	TRBJ2-1	CASSSPTGITYNEQFF	TGCGCCAGCAGCTCACCGACAGGGATCACCTACAATGAGCAGTTCTTC
TRBV6-5	-	-	TRBJ2-5	CASRDLTGGRGTQYF	TGTGCCAGCAGGGACCTTACTGGCGGTAGGGGGACCCAGTACTTC
TRBV7-6	-	-	TRBJ1-5	CASSLGDIDQPQHF	TGTGCCAGCAGCTTGGGAGACATTGATCAGCCCCAGCATTTT
TRBV5-6	-	few	TRBJ1-4	CASSLGQAIEKLFF	TGTGCCAGCAGCTTGGGGCAGGCGATAGAAAAACTGTTTTTT
TRBV2	-	-	TRBJ2-2	CASTPHRVDTGELFF	TGTGCCAGCACCCCTCACAGGGTGGACACCGGGGAGCTGTTTTTT